This T cell receptor (beta chain) stems from a study of T cells in Graves' hyperthyroidism and ophthalmopathy. Amplification of TCR beta CDR3 regions used RNA as the template. A set of HTBI primers served as the primers for a first-round RT-PCR of the TCR CDR3. TCRdb re-derived calls from the multiplex PCR reads in MiXCR, one entry per CDR3 protein. The sample yields more than 650,000 distinct CDR3 sequences, 14% seen once. In patients aged 18 to 65, hyperthyroidism was newly diagnosed, with duration under 2 months. Exclusion of a patient resulted from uncontrolled infection, other autoimmune disease, pregnancy or lactation. Sequencing was done on a sample of blood. The sequence was obtained from a woman aged 18-29 years with Graves' hyperthyroidism.

The CDR3 spells CASSVSGLAGGTGELFF. For the CDR3, the DNA is TGTGCCAGTTCTGTCTCGGGACTAGCGGGAGGCACCGGGGAGCTGTTTTTT. This sequence joins TRBV7-9 and TRBJ2-2; 15 positions agree with TRBD2. Germline CDR1 is SEHNR and CDR2 is FQNEAQ (reference sequence). With V trimmed by 9 bases and J by 4 bases, 9 bases remained unmatched. This CDR3 contains 17 residues.